The clone carrying this T cell receptor (beta chain) was seen a few times. Its target is unknown. The data are from a study of blood T cells in healthy people across ages. Study-level information: Template-switching capture recovered about one barcoded beta molecule per two T cells.

This CDR3 is 13 amino acids long. CDR1 and CDR2 from the germline V gene are DFQATT and SNEGSKA (reference sequence). Trimming at V came to 4 bases and at J to 2 bases, leaving 3 bases not matched to a gene. Whole-study results and caveats: Diversity was higher, and naive CD4+ cells more numerous, in long-lived donors than in aged donors.

Per-sample yields of isolated PBMCs were at least 6 million. Then a second PCR, running about 6 to 12 cycles, was carried out with a sample-barcoded 5' primer and a J-beta primer mix. Each CDR3 protein is one row after TCRdb ran MiXCR on the 5' RACE reads. The table has approximately 800,000 distinct CDR3 sequences, 40% to 65% seen once; the top ten hold 41%. The receptor comes from a man older than 75 in good health. The sequencing sample was made of blood. V usage is TRBV20-1 and J usage is TRBJ2-3; 7 nucleotides agree with TRBD2. This CDR3 reads CSAKRDYTDTQYF. DNA of the CDR3: TGCAGTGCTAAGAGGGACTACACAGATACGCAGTATTTT.